Given below is one T cell receptor (beta chain) in context. The repertoire was sequenced with immunoSEQ multiplex PCR; TCRdb's copy has only in-frame clones and lacks some. The sample yields tens of thousands of clones, 65% to 90% seen once. The data were taken from a study of blood T cell repertoires in COVID-19. Study-wide context: PBMCs, B-cell-depleted T cells, or T cells provided the cDNA or gDNA that made up the material.

The germline gives CDR1 SGHVS, CDR2 FNYEAQ. The CDR3 runs 16 residues. The V segment lost 5 bases and the J segment 3 bases; nucleotides outside the gene matches: 8. The chain has TRBV7-6 and TRBJ1-3; TRBD1 aligns across 9 bases. The clonotype was recovered from a woman aged 55-69 years with acute or convalescent COVID-19. The sequencing input was peripheral blood. The CDR3 protein is CASSPEQGALGNTIYF. In DNA form, the CDR3 reads TGTGCCAGCAGCCCCGAACAGGGGGCGCTTGGAAACACCATATATTTT.